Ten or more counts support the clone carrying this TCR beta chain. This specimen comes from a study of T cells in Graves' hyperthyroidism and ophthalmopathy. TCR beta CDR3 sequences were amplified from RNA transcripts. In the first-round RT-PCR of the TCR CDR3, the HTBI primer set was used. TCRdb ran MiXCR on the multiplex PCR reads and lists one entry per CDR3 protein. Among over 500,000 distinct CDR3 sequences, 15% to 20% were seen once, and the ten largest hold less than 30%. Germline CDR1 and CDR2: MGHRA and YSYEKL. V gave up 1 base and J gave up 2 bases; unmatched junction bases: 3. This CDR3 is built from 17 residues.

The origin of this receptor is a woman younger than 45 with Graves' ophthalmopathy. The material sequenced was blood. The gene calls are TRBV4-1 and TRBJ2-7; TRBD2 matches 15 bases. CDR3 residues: CASSQGWTSGRAYEQYF. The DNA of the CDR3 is TGCGCCAGCAGCCAAGGCTGGACTAGCGGGAGGGCCTACGAGCAGTACTTC.